Here is one T cell receptor (beta chain) with its context. Its antigen remains unknown. This specimen belongs to a study of cytomegalovirus exposure and HLA in healthy donors. Study results and caveats: Researchers reported from a later analysis that most CMV-associated TCR beta chains appeared HLA-restricted. The classifier reportedly diagnosed cytomegalovirus status with high sensitivity and specificity. TCR beta chains numbering 164 were designated cytomegalovirus-associated.

The primer mix had 60 Vbeta and 13 Jbeta primers. Under the authors' procedure: Unique TCR beta chains numbered roughly 83 million in a later analysis, with approximately 10 million shared. The data were produced by immunoSEQ multiplex PCR, yet TCRdb's version contains in-frame clones alone and is incomplete. V, J and clone size are those of that table, while D and trimming were read from the DNA. The sample holds 120,000 or so clones, 15% seen once. This CDR3 contains 14 residues. CDR1 MNHNS and CDR2 SASEGT come from the germline V gene. With 4 bases removed from V and 4 bases from J, the gap between germline ends came to 13 bases.

This receptor was identified in a woman aged 18-30 years in good health and CMV-seronegative. Specimen: PBMCs. The chain uses TRBV6-1 and TRBJ1-1; a possible D gene is TRBD1 (6 bases). CDR3 sequence reads: CASSGTAEPTEAFF. CDR3 in DNA: TGTGCCAGCAGTGGGACAGCAGAACCCACTGAAGCTTTCTTT.